This T cell receptor (beta chain) derives from a study of control samples from healthy donors and cancer patients. Some clones are missing from TCRdb's copy, which holds only in-frame ones; the method was immunoSEQ multiplex PCR. The sample includes approximately 82,000 clones, more than 85% seen only once; the top ten take around 1.3%. The sequenced sample consisted of PBMCs. This receptor was taken from a woman in her 40s with lung cancer.

The CDR3 nucleotides are TGCGCCAGCAGCCACGGACAGGGGACTTACGAGCAGTACTTC. This encodes CASSHGQGTYEQYF. The chain links TRBV4-1 to TRBJ2-7; 9 bases fit TRBD1. There are 14 residues in the CDR3. Trimming cost V 3 bases and J 4 bases; bases outside gene matches: 4. Germline V CDR1 and CDR2: MGHRA, YSYEKL.